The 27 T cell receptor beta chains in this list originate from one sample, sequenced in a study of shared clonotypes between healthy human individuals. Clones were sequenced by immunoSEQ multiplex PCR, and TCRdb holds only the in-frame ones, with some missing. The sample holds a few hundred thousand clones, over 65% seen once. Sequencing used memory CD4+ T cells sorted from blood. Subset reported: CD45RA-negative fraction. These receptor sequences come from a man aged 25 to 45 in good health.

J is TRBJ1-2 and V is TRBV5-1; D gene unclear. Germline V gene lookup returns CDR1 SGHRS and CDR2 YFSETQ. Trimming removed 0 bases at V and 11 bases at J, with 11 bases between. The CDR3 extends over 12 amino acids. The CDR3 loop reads CASSLAGFLYTF. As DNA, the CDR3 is TGCGCCAGCAGCTTGGCCGGGTTTTTGTACACCTTC.

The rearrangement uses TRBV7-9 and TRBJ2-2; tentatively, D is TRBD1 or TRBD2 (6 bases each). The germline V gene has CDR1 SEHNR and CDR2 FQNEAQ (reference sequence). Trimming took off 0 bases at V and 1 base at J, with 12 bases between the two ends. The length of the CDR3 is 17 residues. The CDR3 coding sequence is TGTGCCAGCAGCTTAGCCCTACAGGGAGGGAACACCGGGGAGCTGTTTTTT. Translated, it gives CASSLALQGGNTGELFF.

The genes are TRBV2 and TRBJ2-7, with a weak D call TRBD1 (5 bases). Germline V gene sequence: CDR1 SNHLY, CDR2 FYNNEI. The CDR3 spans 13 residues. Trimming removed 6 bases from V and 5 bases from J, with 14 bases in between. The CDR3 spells CASSEAGLNEQYF. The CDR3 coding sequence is TGTGCCAGCAGCGAGGCAGGGTTGAACGAGCAGTACTTC.

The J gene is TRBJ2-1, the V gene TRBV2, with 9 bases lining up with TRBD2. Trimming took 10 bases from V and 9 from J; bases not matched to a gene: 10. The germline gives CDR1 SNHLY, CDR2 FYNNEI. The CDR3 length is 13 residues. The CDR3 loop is CATPGAGGIEQFF. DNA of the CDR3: TGTGCCACCCCCGGAGCGGGAGGAATTGAGCAGTTCTTC.

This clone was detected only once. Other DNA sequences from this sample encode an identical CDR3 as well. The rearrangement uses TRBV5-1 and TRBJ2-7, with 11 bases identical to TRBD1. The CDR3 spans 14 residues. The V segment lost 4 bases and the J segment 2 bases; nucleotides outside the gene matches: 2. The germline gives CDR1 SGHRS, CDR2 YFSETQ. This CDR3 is CASSTGQGAYEQYF. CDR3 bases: TGCGCCAGCAGCACGGGACAGGGGGCCTACGAGCAGTACTTC.

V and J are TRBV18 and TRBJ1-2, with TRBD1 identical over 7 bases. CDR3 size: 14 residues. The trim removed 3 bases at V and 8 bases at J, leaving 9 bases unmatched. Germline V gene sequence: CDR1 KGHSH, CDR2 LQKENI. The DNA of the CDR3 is TGTGCCAGCTCACCGATAGAGGGGGCCGGCGGCTACACCTTC. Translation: CASSPIEGAGGYTF.

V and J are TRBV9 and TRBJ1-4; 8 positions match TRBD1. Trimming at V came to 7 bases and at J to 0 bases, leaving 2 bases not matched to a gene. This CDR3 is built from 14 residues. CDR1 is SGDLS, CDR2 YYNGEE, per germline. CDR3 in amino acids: CASAQGATNEKLFF. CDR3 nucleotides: TGTGCCAGCGCACAGGGGGCAACTAATGAAAAACTGTTTTTT.

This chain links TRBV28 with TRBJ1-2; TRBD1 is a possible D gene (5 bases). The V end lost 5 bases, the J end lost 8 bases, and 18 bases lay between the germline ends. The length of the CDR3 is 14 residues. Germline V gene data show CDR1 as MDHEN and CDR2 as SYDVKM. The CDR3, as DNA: TGTGCCAGCAGTCGGGGGGTAACTGCGCAAGGCTACACCTTC. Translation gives CASSRGVTAQGYTF.

CDR3 coding DNA: TGTGCCAGCAGCGGGGGGGGACAGGGGAAAGAGACCCAGTACTTC. It translates to CASSGGGQGKETQYF. V is TRBV7-6 and J is TRBJ2-5; the match to TRBD1 covers 10 bases. CDR1 and CDR2 from the germline V gene are SGHVS and FNYEAQ. The junction had 6 bases not matched to a gene; V was cut back by 5 bases and J by 3 bases. The CDR3 totals 15 residues.

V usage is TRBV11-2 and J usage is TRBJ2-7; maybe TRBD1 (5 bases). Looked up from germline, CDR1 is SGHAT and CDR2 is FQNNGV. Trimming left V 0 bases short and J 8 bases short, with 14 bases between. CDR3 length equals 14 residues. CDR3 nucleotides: TGTGCCAGCAGCTTAGATGGGGCTAGAGGCAAGCAGTACTTC. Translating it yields CASSLDGARGKQYF.

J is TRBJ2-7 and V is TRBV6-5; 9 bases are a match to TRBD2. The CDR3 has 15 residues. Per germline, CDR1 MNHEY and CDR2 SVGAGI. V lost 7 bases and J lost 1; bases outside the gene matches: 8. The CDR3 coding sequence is TGTGCCAGCACCAGAACGGCGGGAGGGTCCTACGAGCAGTACTTC. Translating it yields CASTRTAGGSYEQYF.

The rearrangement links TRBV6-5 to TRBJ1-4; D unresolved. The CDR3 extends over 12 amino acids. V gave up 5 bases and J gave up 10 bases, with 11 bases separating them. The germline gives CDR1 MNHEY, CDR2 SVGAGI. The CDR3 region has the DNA TGTGCCAGCAGTACCAGACAAGGAAAACTGTTTTTT. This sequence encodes CASSTRQGKLFF.

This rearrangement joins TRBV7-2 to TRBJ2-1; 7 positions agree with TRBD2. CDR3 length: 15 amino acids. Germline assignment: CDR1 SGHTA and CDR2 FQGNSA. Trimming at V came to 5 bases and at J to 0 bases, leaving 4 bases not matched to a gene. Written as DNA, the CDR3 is TGTGCCAGCAGCCGCGGGGGAAGCTCCTACAATGAGCAGTTCTTC. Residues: CASSRGGSSYNEQFF. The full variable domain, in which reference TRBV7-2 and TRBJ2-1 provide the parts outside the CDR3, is GAGVSQSPSNKVTEKGKDVELRCDPISGHTALYWYRQSLGQGLEFLIYFQGNSAPDKSGLPSDRFSAERTGGSVSTLTIQRTQQEDSAVYLCASSRGGSSYNEQFFGPGTRLTVL.

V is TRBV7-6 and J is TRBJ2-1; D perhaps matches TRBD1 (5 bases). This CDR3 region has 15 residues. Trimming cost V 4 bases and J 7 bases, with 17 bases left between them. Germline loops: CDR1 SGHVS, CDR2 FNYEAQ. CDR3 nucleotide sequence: TGTGCCAGCAGCTCCCTAGGGGTGTCAGGGAATGAGCAGTTCTTC. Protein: CASSSLGVSGNEQFF.

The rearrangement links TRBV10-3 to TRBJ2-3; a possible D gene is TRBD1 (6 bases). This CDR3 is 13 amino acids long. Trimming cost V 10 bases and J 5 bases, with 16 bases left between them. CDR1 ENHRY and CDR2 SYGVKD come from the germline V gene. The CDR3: CATSSRGLDTQYF. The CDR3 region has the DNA TGTGCCACCTCAAGCAGGGGCCTAGATACGCAGTATTTT.

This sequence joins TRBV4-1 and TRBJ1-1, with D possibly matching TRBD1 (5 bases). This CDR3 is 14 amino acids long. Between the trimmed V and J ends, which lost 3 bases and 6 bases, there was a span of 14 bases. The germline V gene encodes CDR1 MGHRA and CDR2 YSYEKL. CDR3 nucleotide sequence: TGCGCCAGCAGCCATTTGGGACGCCGCCCTGAAGCTTTCTTT. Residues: CASSHLGRRPEAFF.

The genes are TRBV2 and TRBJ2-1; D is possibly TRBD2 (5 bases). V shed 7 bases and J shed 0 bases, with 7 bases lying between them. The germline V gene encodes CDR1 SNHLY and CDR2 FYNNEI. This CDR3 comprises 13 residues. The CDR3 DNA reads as TGTGCCAGCATAGGGAGCTCCTACAATGAGCAGTTCTTC. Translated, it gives CASIGSSYNEQFF.

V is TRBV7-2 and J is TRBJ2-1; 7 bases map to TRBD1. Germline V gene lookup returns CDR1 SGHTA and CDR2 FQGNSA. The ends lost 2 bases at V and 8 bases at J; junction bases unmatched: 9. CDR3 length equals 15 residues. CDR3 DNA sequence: TGTGCCAGCAGCTTATTGCAGCGGCAGGGGGATGAGCAGTTCTTC. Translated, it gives CASSLLQRQGDEQFF.

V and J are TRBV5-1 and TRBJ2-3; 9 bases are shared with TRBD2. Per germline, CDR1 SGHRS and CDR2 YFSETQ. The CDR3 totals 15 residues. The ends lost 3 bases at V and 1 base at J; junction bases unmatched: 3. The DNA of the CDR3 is TGCGCCAGCAGCTCCCAGCGGGAGGGCACAGATACGCAGTATTTT. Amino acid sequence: CASSSQREGTDTQYF.

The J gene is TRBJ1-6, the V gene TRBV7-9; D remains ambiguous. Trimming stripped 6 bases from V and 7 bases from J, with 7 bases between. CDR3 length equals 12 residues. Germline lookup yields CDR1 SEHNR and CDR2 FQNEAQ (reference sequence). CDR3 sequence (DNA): TGTGCCAGCAGAGAGGGCAATTCACCCCTCCACTTT. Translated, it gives CASREGNSPLHF.

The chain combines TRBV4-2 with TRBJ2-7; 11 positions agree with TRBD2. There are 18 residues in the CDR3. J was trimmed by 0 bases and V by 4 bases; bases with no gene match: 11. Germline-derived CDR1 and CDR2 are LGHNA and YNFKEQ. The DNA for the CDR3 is TGTGCCAGCAGCCCGCAGGGGACTAGCGGATTTATCTCCTACGAGCAGTACTTC. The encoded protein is CASSPQGTSGFISYEQYF.

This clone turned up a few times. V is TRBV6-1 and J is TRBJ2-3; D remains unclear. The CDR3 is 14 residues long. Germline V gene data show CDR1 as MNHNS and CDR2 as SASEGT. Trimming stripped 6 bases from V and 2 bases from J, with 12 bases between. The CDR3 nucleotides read TGTGCCAGCAGCGGACCACAAACCACAGATACGCAGTATTTT. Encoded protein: CASSGPQTTDTQYF.

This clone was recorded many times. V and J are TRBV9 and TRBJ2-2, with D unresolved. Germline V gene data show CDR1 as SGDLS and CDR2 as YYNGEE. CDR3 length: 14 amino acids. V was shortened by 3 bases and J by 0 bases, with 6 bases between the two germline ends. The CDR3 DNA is TGTGCCAGCAGCGGAAAAACGAACACCGGGGAGCTGTTTTTT. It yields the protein CASSGKTNTGELFF.

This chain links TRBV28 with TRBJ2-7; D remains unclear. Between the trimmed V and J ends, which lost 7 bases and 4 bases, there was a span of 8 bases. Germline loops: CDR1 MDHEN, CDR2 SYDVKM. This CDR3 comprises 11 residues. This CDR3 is CASKAVYEQYF. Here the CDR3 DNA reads TGTGCCAGCAAAGCTGTATACGAGCAGTACTTC.

The chain's CDR3 is CASSTGQANDEQFF. DNA of the CDR3: TGTGCCAGCAGCACTGGACAGGCCAACGATGAGCAGTTCTTC. This chain links TRBV9 with TRBJ2-1, with 7 positions matching TRBD1. This CDR3 region has 14 residues. Germline V gene sequence: CDR1 SGDLS, CDR2 YYNGEE. J gave up 8 bases and V 4 bases, and 9 bases lay outside the gene matches.

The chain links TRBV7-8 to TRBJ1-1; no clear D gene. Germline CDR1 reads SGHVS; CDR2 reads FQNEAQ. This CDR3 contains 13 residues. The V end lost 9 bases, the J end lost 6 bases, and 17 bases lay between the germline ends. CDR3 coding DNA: TGTGCCAGTCAACAATCGTGGAGGGCTGAAGCTTTCTTT. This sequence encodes CASQQSWRAEAFF. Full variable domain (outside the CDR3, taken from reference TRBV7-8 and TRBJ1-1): GAGVSQSPRYKVAKRGQDVALRCDPISGHVSLFWYQQALGQGPEFLTYFQNEAQLDKSGLPSDRFFAERPEGSVSTLKIQRTQQEDSAVYLCASQQSWRAEAFFGQGTRLTVV.

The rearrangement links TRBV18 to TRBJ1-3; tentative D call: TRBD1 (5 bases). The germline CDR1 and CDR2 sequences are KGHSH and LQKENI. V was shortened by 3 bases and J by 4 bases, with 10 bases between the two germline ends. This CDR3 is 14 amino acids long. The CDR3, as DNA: TGTGCCAGCTCACCCGGGACGGGCGGAAACACCATATATTTT. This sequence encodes CASSPGTGGNTIYF.